Below, 28 T cell receptor beta chains from the same sample are listed, as sequenced in a study of control samples from healthy donors and cancer patients. Repertoires were generated with immunoSEQ multiplex PCR, while TCRdb's copy carries only in-frame clones and drops some. The sample records about 29,000 clones, nearly 90% being singletons. The material sequenced was formalin-fixed, paraffin-embedded tissue. These receptor sequences come from a female donor with melanoma.

The chain combines TRBV3-1 (or the pseudogene TRBV3-2) with TRBJ1-6, with D maybe TRBD1 (5 bases). Germline V gene sequence: CDR1 LGHDT, CDR2 YNNKEL (reference sequence). This CDR3 is built from 14 residues. Trimming left V 6 bases short and J 7 bases short, with 13 bases between. The CDR3 spells CASSLGAVNSPLHF. CDR3 in DNA: TGTGCCAGCAGTCTCGGGGCAGTCAATTCACCCCTCCACTTT.

This clone occurred a few times. Other DNA sequences from this sample encode an identical CDR3 as well. The genes are TRBV4-2 and TRBJ1-2; D not certain. Trimming stripped 0 bases from V and 5 bases from J, with 13 bases between. The CDR3 is made up of 15 amino acids. Per the germline V gene, CDR1 is LGHNA and CDR2 is YNFKEQ. As DNA, the CDR3 is TGTGCCAGCAGCCAAGAAGCTCTCCTAATGTATGGCTACACCTTC. This codes for CASSQEALLMYGYTF.

The gene calls are TRBV7-2 and TRBJ1-2; 7 bases are shared with TRBD1. CDR3 length equals 15 residues. Germline V gene lookup returns CDR1 SGHTA and CDR2 FQGNSA. V lost 0 bases and J lost 3; bases outside the gene matches: 4. The CDR3 DNA reads as TGTGCCAGCAGCTTAGCCTCACAGGGGTACTATGGCTACACCTTC. Protein product: CASSLASQGYYGYTF.

V usage is TRBV7-9 and J usage is TRBJ2-1, with TRBD2 matching 9 bases. This CDR3 is 17 amino acids long. Germline CDR1 and CDR2: SEHNR and FQNEAQ (reference sequence). Trimming removed 5 bases from V and 4 bases from J; junction bases left unmatched: 12. The CDR3 is CASSPGRGGRAYNEQFF. The CDR3 DNA follows: TGTGCCAGCAGCCCAGGCCGGGGCGGGAGGGCGTACAATGAGCAGTTCTTC.

V usage is TRBV5-1 and J usage is TRBJ2-5; TRBD1 matches at 9 bases. The germline V gene encodes CDR1 SGHRS and CDR2 YFSETQ. Trimming took 4 bases from V and 5 from J; bases not matched to a gene: 6. This CDR3 is 14 amino acids long. CDR3 sequence reads: CASSLGTGRETQYF. Written as DNA, the CDR3 is TGCGCCAGCAGCCTCGGGACAGGGAGGGAGACCCAGTACTTC.

The CDR3 is CASRREGYTF. CDR3 nucleotides: TGTGCCAGCAGAAGGGAAGGCTACACCTTC. V and J are TRBV2 and TRBJ1-2; D gene unclear. Per the germline V gene, CDR1 is SNHLY and CDR2 is FYNNEI. The CDR3 totals 10 residues. Trimming stripped 6 bases from V and 8 bases from J, with 7 bases between.

The chain recombines TRBV6-2 or TRBV6-3 with TRBJ2-7; D may correspond to TRBD1 or TRBD2 (6 bases each). Deletions cut 4 bases from V and 2 bases from J, with 12 bases between. This CDR3 region has 14 residues. The germline gives CDR1 MNHEY, CDR2 SVGEGT. CDR3 amino acids: CASSWYGGTYEQYF. In DNA, the CDR3 is TGTGCCAGCAGTTGGTACGGGGGCACCTACGAGCAGTACTTC.

This rearrangement joins TRBV19 to TRBJ2-5, with 8 bases fitting TRBD2. The CDR3 runs 15 residues. Trimming at V came to 5 bases and at J to 2 bases, leaving 7 bases not matched to a gene. Germline V gives CDR1 LNHDA, CDR2 SQIVND (reference sequence). CDR3 amino acids: CASSPTGLAQETQYF. CDR3 nucleotide sequence: TGTGCCAGTAGTCCCACAGGACTAGCACAAGAGACCCAGTACTTC.

Comment on this clone: The germline gene is not matched at one end of the junction; a read error may be the cause. The genes are TRBV24-1 and TRBJ2-2; possibly TRBD1 or TRBD2 for D (5 bases each). The CDR3 runs to 16 residues. Per germline, CDR1 KGHDR and CDR2 SFDVKD. The CDR3 sequence: CATSDGGSSNTEELFF. CDR3 coding DNA: TGTGCCACCAGTGATGGGGGATCATCAAACACCGAGGAGCTGTTTTTT.

The V gene is TRBV18, the J gene TRBJ2-3, with 8 bases fitting TRBD2. The CDR3 has 14 amino acids. The germline V gene has CDR1 KGHSH and CDR2 LQKENI. V lost 8 bases, J lost 2 bases, and 6 bases stayed unmatched. DNA of the CDR3: TGTGCCAGCATTAGCGGGGTGATCACAGATACGCAGTATTTT. It codes for CASISGVITDTQYF.

The CDR3 protein is CASGTDYNEQFF. CDR3 DNA sequence: TGCGCCAGTGGGACAGACTACAATGAGCAGTTCTTC. V and J are TRBV10-2 and TRBJ2-1; 7 nucleotides agree with TRBD1. The V gene's germline CDR1 is WSHSY and CDR2 SAAADI. V gave up 9 bases and J gave up 3 bases; unmatched junction bases: 2. CDR3 size: 12 residues.

The rearrangement joins TRBV5-1 to TRBJ2-2; either TRBD1 or TRBD2 may supply D (6 bases each). The CDR3 is 18 amino acids. Germline CDR1 is SGHRS and CDR2 is YFSETQ. Trimming pared 1 base from V and 0 bases from J, leaving 16 bases between. The CDR3 sequence: CASSLHPLGGTNTGELFF. CDR3 DNA: TGCGCCAGCAGCTTGCACCCGTTAGGGGGGACGAACACCGGGGAGCTGTTTTTT.

J is TRBJ1-6 and V is TRBV5-1; D might be TRBD1 (5 bases). The CDR3 consists of 15 residues. Germline CDR1 SGHRS, CDR2 YFSETQ. Deletions cut 5 bases from V and 5 bases from J, with 14 bases between. The CDR3 bases are TGCGCCAGCAGGCGAGGGCAGGGCGATAATTCACCCCTCCACTTT. Translated, it gives CASRRGQGDNSPLHF. Based on the CDR3 plus reference TRBV5-1 and TRBJ1-6, the full variable domain is KAGVTQTPRYLIKTRGQQVTLSCSPISGHRSVSWYQQTPGQGLQFLFEYFSETQRNKGNFPGRFSGRQFSNSRSEMNVSTLELGDSALYLCASRRGQGDNSPLHFGNGTRLTVT.

The J gene is TRBJ2-3, the V gene TRBV5-1, with 9 bases that match TRBD1. Germline V gene lookup returns CDR1 SGHRS and CDR2 YFSETQ. With 2 bases clipped from V and 0 bases from J, the junction kept 4 bases outside the gene matches. This CDR3 comprises 16 residues. The CDR3 region is CASSLAGQGSTDTQYF. The CDR3 DNA reads TGCGCCAGCAGCTTAGCCGGACAGGGGAGCACAGATACGCAGTATTTT.

The V and J genes are TRBV15 and TRBJ2-2; possibly TRBD1 or TRBD2 for D (6 bases each). This CDR3 region has 17 residues. Trimming removed 0 bases at V and 7 bases at J, with 18 bases between. Germline-derived CDR1 and CDR2 are LNHNV and YYDKDF (reference sequence). The CDR3 sequence is CATSRDNRGRENGELFF. The CDR3 DNA follows: TGTGCCACCAGCAGAGATAACCGGGGGCGCGAGAACGGGGAGCTGTTTTTT.

In its sample, this clone was seen a few times. This chain joins TRBV29-1 and TRBJ2-7, with no clear D. Trimming removed 7 bases from V and 2 bases from J, with 9 bases in between. Germline loops: CDR1 SQVTM, CDR2 ANQGSEA. The CDR3 spans 11 residues. The CDR3 protein is CSDFRTYEQYF. The CDR3 DNA reads as TGCAGCGACTTTCGAACCTACGAGCAGTACTTC.

V is TRBV3-1 (or the pseudogene TRBV3-2) and J is TRBJ2-2; no clear D gene. The germline gives CDR1 LGHDT, CDR2 YNNKEL (reference sequence). Trimming pared 0 bases from V and 2 bases from J, leaving 10 bases between. This CDR3 spans 16 amino acids. The CDR3 loop is CASSQERLLNTGELFF. CDR3 coding DNA: TGTGCCAGCAGCCAAGAGCGACTCCTTAACACCGGGGAGCTGTTTTTT.

The chain joins TRBV3-1 (or the pseudogene TRBV3-2) to TRBJ1-1, with 7 bases aligning to TRBD1. The ends lost 1 base at V and 1 base at J; junction bases unmatched: 3. CDR3 length: 15 amino acids. CDR1 and CDR2 from the germline V gene are LGHDT and YNNKEL (reference sequence). The CDR3 reads CASSQVAGGNTEAFF. CDR3 nucleotide sequence: TGTGCCAGCAGCCAAGTGGCAGGGGGGAACACTGAAGCTTTCTTT.

The chain employs TRBV5-1 and TRBJ1-2, with TRBD1 as a possible D gene (5 bases). CDR1 SGHRS and CDR2 YFSETQ come from the germline V gene. The length of the CDR3 is 14 residues. Trimming left V 0 bases short and J 8 bases short, with 14 bases between. The CDR3 DNA follows: TGCGCCAGCAGCTTGGCCCAGGGTGTAATCGGCTACACCTTC. Its translation: CASSLAQGVIGYTF.

This rearrangement joins TRBV7-9 to TRBJ1-3, with D possibly matching TRBD1 (5 bases). Germline V gene data show CDR1 as SEHNR and CDR2 as FQNEAQ (reference sequence). This CDR3 spans 15 amino acids. V lost 1 base to trimming and J lost 11 bases, with 18 bases between them. The CDR3 loop is CASSLEGTDHWPIYF. In DNA, the CDR3 is TGTGCCAGCAGCTTAGAGGGGACCGACCACTGGCCCATATATTTT.

J is TRBJ2-1 and V is TRBV19; D possibly corresponds to TRBD1 (5 bases). This CDR3 comprises 15 residues. Germline loops: CDR1 LNHDA, CDR2 SQIVND (reference sequence). The V and J ends lost 5 bases and 0 bases respectively, with 11 bases between them. In DNA, the CDR3 is TGTGCCAGTAGTGATCAGGGTAGCTCCTACAATGAGCAGTTCTTC. Its translation is CASSDQGSSYNEQFF.

This clone was recorded once. The CDR3 spells CASSLEGRMNEQYF. The CDR3 DNA reads as TGTGCCAGCAGCTTAGAGGGCAGAATGAACGAGCAGTACTTC. The rearrangement links TRBV7-9 to TRBJ2-7; D ambiguous. V lost 1 base and J lost 5, with 12 bases in between. Germline V CDR1 and CDR2: SEHNR, FQNEAQ (reference sequence). The CDR3 has 14 amino acids.

The chain employs TRBV9 and TRBJ2-3; 9 bases fit TRBD1. Germline V gene data show CDR1 as SGDLS and CDR2 as YYNGEE. The V and J ends lost 3 bases and 4 bases, in that order; junction bases with no gene match: 3. The length of the CDR3 is 14 residues. The CDR3 region is CASSAGQGPDTQYF. The CDR3 DNA is TGTGCCAGCAGCGCGGGACAGGGACCAGATACGCAGTATTTT.

The rearrangement links TRBV28 to TRBJ2-3; TRBD1 matches at 9 bases. CDR3 size: 14 residues. Trimming removed 4 bases from V and 2 bases from J; junction bases left unmatched: 1. CDR1 and CDR2 from the germline V gene are MDHEN and SYDVKM. This CDR3 reads CASSYRGPTDTQYF. As DNA, the CDR3 is TGTGCCAGCAGTTACAGGGGGCCCACAGATACGCAGTATTTT.

This sequence joins TRBV19 and TRBJ2-3; maybe TRBD1 (5 bases). V was cut by 6 bases and J by 2 bases, with 9 bases left in between. This CDR3 contains 13 residues. The germline V gene encodes CDR1 LNHDA and CDR2 SQIVND (reference sequence). CDR3 protein: CASRGAATDTQYF. The CDR3 DNA follows: TGTGCCAGTAGAGGGGCGGCCACAGATACGCAGTATTTT. The full variable domain, completed using reference TRBV19 and TRBJ2-3, is DGGITQSPKYLFRKEGQNVTLSCEQNLNHDAMYWYRQDPGQGLRLIYYSQIVNDFQKGDIAEGYSVSREKKESFPLTVTSAQKNPTAFYLCASRGAATDTQYFGPGTRLTVL.

This chain connects TRBV7-9 to TRBJ1-2; tentative D call: TRBD1 (6 bases). Looked up from germline, CDR1 is SEHNR and CDR2 is FQNEAQ (reference sequence). The CDR3 is 14 amino acids. Trimming pared 6 bases from V and 1 base from J, leaving 12 bases between. The CDR3 sequence: CASSTRGGNYGYTF. DNA of the CDR3: TGTGCCAGCAGTACACGAGGGGGTAACTATGGCTACACCTTC.

The chain uses TRBV7-2 and TRBJ2-7; 8 positions match TRBD1. The V gene's germline CDR1 is SGHTA and CDR2 FQGNSA. The CDR3 runs to 13 residues. V trimming: 3 bases; J trimming: 7 bases; junction bases outside the gene matches: 5. CDR3 in amino acids: CASSFQGAREQYF. DNA of the CDR3: TGTGCCAGCAGCTTCCAGGGGGCGAGGGAGCAGTACTTC.

The chain recombines TRBV18 with TRBJ1-5; weak D call: TRBD1 (5 bases). The CDR3 runs to 17 residues. V gave up 3 bases and J gave up 6 bases, with 21 bases separating them. Germline V gene lookup returns CDR1 KGHSH and CDR2 LQKENI. The CDR3 sequence is CASSPGGKLISGQPQHF. The DNA of the CDR3 is TGTGCCAGCTCACCTGGGGGAAAACTTATTAGCGGTCAGCCCCAGCATTTT.